This record concerns one TCR beta chain sequence. Its antigen is undetermined. The source of the sample is a study of cytomegalovirus exposure and HLA in healthy donors. Notes on the study in general: Presence/absence analyses treated sequencing depth as roughly uniform across donors. TCR beta chain V- and J-gene trimming was linked, in a later analysis, to a missense variant in DCLRE1C.

Germline V gives CDR1 MDHEN, CDR2 SYDVKM. The CDR3 totals 14 residues. V lost 7 bases and J 0 bases, leaving 12 bases between the germline ends. Healthy bone marrow donors formed the donor group. The PCR contained 60 Vbeta and 13 Jbeta primers. Produced via immunoSEQ multiplex PCR; TCRdb's table is partial and in-frame only. This table holds around 190,000 clones, around 84% found once. The source is a man in his forties in good health and CMV-seropositive. The sequenced sample was PBMCs. The V call is TRBV28, the J call TRBJ1-1; TRBD1 is a possible D gene (6 bases). The CDR3 DNA follows: TGTGCCAGCACCTCAGGGGCGTTGAACACTGAAGCTTTCTTT. Translation gives CASTSGALNTEAFF.